This entry lists 6 T cell receptor beta chains sequenced from one sample in a study of cytomegalovirus exposure and HLA in healthy donors. Primers for the PCR totalled 60 Vbeta and 13 Jbeta. The protocol was immunoSEQ multiplex PCR, while the TCRdb copy is restricted to in-frame clones and leaves out a portion. The sample has about 95,000 clones; approximately 80% are singletons. Material: PBMCs. The origin of the receptors is a man in his thirties or forties in good health and CMV-seropositive.

This clone was found a few times. This chain links TRBV30 with TRBJ2-7; TRBD2 might be the D (5 bases). The length of the CDR3 is 12 residues. Germline-derived CDR1 and CDR2 are GTSNPN and SVGIG (reference sequence). The CDR3 spells CPRGGSTYEQYV. The CDR3 DNA is TGTCCGCGCGGAGGATCAACCTACGAGCAGTACGTC.

J is TRBJ1-2 and V is TRBV7-2, with TRBD1 as a possible D gene (5 bases). The CDR3 is 16 residues long. The germline V gene encodes CDR1 SGHTA and CDR2 FQGNSA. Deletions cut 1 base from V and 0 bases from J, with 12 bases between. This CDR3 reads CASSLVGQGTNYGYTF. The CDR3 DNA follows: TGTGCCAGCAGCTTAGTGGGGCAGGGCACTAACTATGGCTACACCTTC.

V usage is TRBV20-1 and J usage is TRBJ1-1, with no clear D. Germline V CDR1 and CDR2: DFQATT, SNEGSKA (reference sequence). Trimming pared 4 bases from V and 7 bases from J, leaving 7 bases between. The length of the CDR3 is 10 residues. CDR3 in amino acids: CSAKEGEAFF. DNA for the CDR3: TGCAGTGCTAAGGAGGGTGAAGCTTTCTTT.

The chain employs TRBV7-2 and TRBJ1-1; TRBD1 might be the D (5 bases). CDR1 is SGHTA and CDR2 is FQGNSA in the germline V gene. CDR3 length: 14 amino acids. V gave up 5 bases and J gave up 1 base, with 11 bases separating them. The CDR3 spells CASSPRARNTEAFF. For the CDR3, the DNA is TGTGCCAGCAGCCCCAGGGCTAGGAACACTGAAGCTTTCTTT.

J is TRBJ1-2 and V is TRBV5-4, with D uncertain. V was clipped by 0 bases and J by 3 bases, with 12 bases between them. This CDR3 is built from 15 residues. The germline V gene encodes CDR1 SGHNT and CDR2 YYREEE (reference sequence). The CDR3 protein is CASSLVGREDYGYTF. The CDR3 region has the DNA TGTGCCAGCAGCTTGGTAGGTAGGGAGGACTATGGCTACACCTTC.

The V call is TRBV7-2, the J call TRBJ1-5; no reliable D call. The germline V gene encodes CDR1 SGHTA and CDR2 FQGNSA. The length of the CDR3 is 13 residues. The V and J ends lost 5 bases and 5 bases respectively, with 10 bases between them. The CDR3 protein is CASSPRRDQPQHF. Written as DNA, the CDR3 is TGTGCCAGCAGCCCCCGGCGGGATCAGCCCCAGCATTTT. Using reference TRBV7-2 and TRBJ1-5 for the parts outside the CDR3, the full variable domain is GAGVSQSPSNKVTEKGKDVELRCDPISGHTALYWYRQSLGQGLEFLIYFQGNSAPDKSGLPSDRFSAERTGGSVSTLTIQRTQQEDSAVYLCASSPRRDQPQHFGDGTRLSIL.